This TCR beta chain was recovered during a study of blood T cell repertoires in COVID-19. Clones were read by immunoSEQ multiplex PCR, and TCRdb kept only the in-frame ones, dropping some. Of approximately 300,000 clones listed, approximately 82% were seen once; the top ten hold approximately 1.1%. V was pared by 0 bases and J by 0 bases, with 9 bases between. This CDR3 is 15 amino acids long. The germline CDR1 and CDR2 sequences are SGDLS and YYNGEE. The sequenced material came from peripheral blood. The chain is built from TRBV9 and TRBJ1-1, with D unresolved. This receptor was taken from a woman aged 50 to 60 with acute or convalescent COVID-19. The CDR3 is CASSVDPGMNTEAFF. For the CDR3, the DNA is TGTGCCAGCAGCGTAGATCCGGGGATGAACACTGAAGCTTTCTTT.